This paragraph covers one T cell receptor beta chain sequence. The antigen it binds to is not known. No base quality values were provided; no much bigger clone lies one nucleotide off. Library construction relied on the immunoSEQ multiplex PCR assay. The multiplex PCR relied on a mix of 60 forward primers for TCR Vbeta segments and 13 reverse primers for TCR Jbeta segments. The CDR3 region of rearranged TCR beta genes was amplified from genomic DNA by a multiplex PCR assay. The Illumina HiSeq System was used to sequence the amplified TCR beta libraries as 87-base-pair reads. Regarding the original processing steps: A later analysis counted some 80 million unique TCR beta chains across the 670 or so repertoires, and roughly 11 million of these chains were shared by at least two donors. To remove PCR and sequencing errors, raw reads were error-corrected and collapsed into unique sequences using a nearest-neighbor algorithm that merged closely related sequences. Alignment of CDR3 sequences to IMGT reference sequences was used to assign V, D and J gene segments. For a sequence to be retained, a match of at least six nucleotides was required to both a V gene segment and a J gene segment. A rearrangement was called productive if the CDR3 had no stop codons and remained in frame with V and J, and every other rearrangement was called non-productive. CDR3 was defined according to IMGT convention as the region running from the second conserved V-encoded cysteine to the conserved J-encoded phenylalanine. In an earlier analysis of around 600 of the donors, sequences lacking an unambiguous match to a single V gene segment were excluded. In an earlier analysis of roughly 500 of the donors, V segments were called functional above 56.7% productive rearrangements and were called segregating when the between-donor standard deviation exceeded 5%. To diagnose cytomegalovirus status from the catalog of TCR beta chain sequences, a statistical classification framework was built. A later analysis assigned V and J genes by comparing TCR nucleotide sequences with IMGT/GENE-DB human TR gene sequences. The TCRdist pipeline was used in a later analysis to assign CDR3 sequences and most-parsimonious VDJ recombination scenarios. In a later analysis, each TCR beta chain was defined by its CDR3 amino acid sequence together with its V-gene family, and reads without a unique V-gene family were excluded. In a later analysis, 500 to 700 highly shared, low-generation-probability nucleotide sequences were removed to address suspected cross-contamination and a sequencing artifact. In a later analysis, a clonal expansion index for each public chain was calculated from normalized within-repertoire ranks of inferred template counts. In a later analysis, generation probabilities were computed using a VDJ recombination model fitted to out-of-frame rearrangements, and the results were checked against IGoR. In a later analysis, TCR-TCR, TCR-HLA and TCR-CMV co-occurrence was scored with hypergeometric tests, and a repertoire-size bias correction was applied to TCR pairs. A later analysis estimated false discovery rates by permuting HLA or CMV assignments 20 times. In a later analysis, co-occurring TCRs were grouped with DBSCAN, and TCRdist sequence similarity was added when clustering was performed within HLA-allele-positive subsets. Repertoires with fewer than 30,000 or more than 120,000 public chains, plus five repertoires with anomalous nucleotide sharing, were excluded from co-occurrence clustering. TCRdb retrieved this table from immuneACCESS and kept in-frame rearrangements only. Not all clones are present; in checked studies, unresolved V genes account for under half, and no reason is known for the remainder. V and J calls and clone size are given by that table; D and trimming were obtained from the DNA. Here the sample has over 80,000 clones; roughly 67% occur a single time. The ten largest clones add up to 5.5% to 6% of the sample.

Taken from cysteine to phenylalanine, the CDR3 has 18 residues. Left in the record is the CDR3 DNA by itself, 54 bases read in frame from the first base. In total, 630 or so healthy bone marrow donors made up the cohort. At the time of sampling, all cohort members were nominally healthy, though unrecorded immune exposures were likely present. The donor was CMV seropositive and belonged to the group of 250 to 300 seropositive cohort members. A peripheral blood sample was provided by each donor, and peripheral blood mononuclear cells were used for TCR beta sequencing. Genomic DNA was extracted from the blood cell samples with the Qiagen DNeasy Blood Extraction Kit. These data come from a study of cytomegalovirus exposure and HLA in healthy donors (TCRdb year 2017). Background for the entire study: According to an earlier analysis of 550 to 700 of the donors, about 170 million T cells yielded 90 million to 130 million unique TCR beta sequences and around 300 Gb of sequence data. Rather than drawing on any new phenotypic data, the later analysis identified candidate immune exposures from TCR beta sequences and the way those sequences occurred across donors. The study was designed to test whether signatures of past pathogen exposure could be identified by cataloging public T cell receptors. Donor age, sex, ethnicity and CMV serostatus were compiled together with the repertoire data. All discovery cohort repertoires had been generated on a single sequencing platform. A separate validation cohort of 100 to 150 different subjects was used in addition to the approximately 700-subject first cohort. Both class I and class II loci were covered by HLA typing, at four-digit resolution. Among 398 genotyped donors of the cohort, an average of around 240,000 unique TCR beta nucleotide sequences were sequenced per donor, about a sixth of them non-productive. To study patterns of TCR occurrence, a later analysis re-analyzed previously published TCR beta repertoires from around 700 donors and added high-resolution HLA genotyping. In a later genetic analysis, genome-wide SNP genotypes for about 55% of the roughly 700 donors were used, and that subset was treated as a discovery cohort. Typing coverage varied by locus: roughly 629-630 donors for A, B, C, DRB1 and DQB1; approximately 500 for DQA1; more than 600 for DPA1; approximately 490 for DPB1. Approximately 300 gigabases of sequencing data and roughly 80 million unique TCR sequences made up an early release that covered some 640 HLA-typed donors. The study combined high-throughput TCR immunosequencing, statistical association of individual TCRs with disease status, and machine learning to predict cytomegalovirus infection status. Roughly 5 DR-DQ haplotypes were handled as single units for association and clustering, since linkage in the cohort was strong. To decide whether each TCR beta V gene segment behaved as functional or pseudogenic, an earlier analysis of some 540 of the donors relied on high-throughput TCR beta sequencing. The study profiled the T cell repertoires of hundreds of subjects by immunosequencing and related them to cytomegalovirus serostatus. Of the 350 to 400 genotyped donors, approximately 80% fell in the genetic ancestry cluster associated with self-reported Caucasian donors. What the authors observed across the whole study: For the cohort, immune exposure information was limited to CMV serostatus. While some public TCRs were present in many individuals, most TCR sequences turned up only very rarely across donors. In an earlier analysis of some 500 of the donors, most TCR beta V segments appeared in productive rearrangements about 90% or about 30% of the time, broadly matching IMGT annotations. According to a later analysis, parvovirus B19, influenza, CMV and Epstein-Barr virus appeared linked to several top co-occurrence clusters. A further reported finding was that TCR beta sequences accurately predicted the HLA-A and HLA-B alleles for most subjects in the first cohort. In a later analysis, some 17,000 TCR beta sequences were associated with specific HLA alleles at a false discovery rate of 0.05. Correlated functional status among segregating V segments might reflect linkage disequilibrium, but an unknown experimental factor could not be ruled out. Presence/absence analyses assumed roughly uniform sequencing depth across donors, an assumption that may not hold. Some IMGT-functional V segments, including TRBV6-2 and TRBV6-3, could not be told apart with the 87-base-pair reads, so those segments were excluded. According to a later analysis, most CMV-associated TCR beta chains appeared to be HLA-restricted, and the HLA associations seemed to be driven largely by CMV exposure. The classifier was reported to diagnose cytomegalovirus status with high specificity and sensitivity in both the original and validation cohorts. A later genetic analysis reported fewer N-insertions in productive TCRs among donors in an Asian-associated ancestry cluster than the roughly 670-donor mean. In the study, about 150 TCR beta chains were listed as associated with cytomegalovirus. Because HLA typing was unavailable for some donors at each locus, only the typed subset was used in association tests. An association between a missense DCLRE1C variant and V-gene and J-gene trimming of TCR beta chains was found in a later genetic analysis and replicated in an independent cohort. Assigning TCR associations to individual alleles was difficult when HLA alleles, especially DR and DQ, strongly co-occurred. The authors suggested that the approach could potentially be extended to other disease states and immunological phenotypes. In vitro tests confirmed that three of the cytomegalovirus-associated TCR beta chains recognize cytomegalovirus antigens. In a later analysis, HLA-associated TCR beta chains were found to be more clonally expanded and to have lower generation probabilities than equally common non-associated chains. Because counts were too low, roughly 16 rarely observed V segments, including chromosome 9 orphons, were excluded from the earlier analysis of 587 of the donors. In this cohort, only TCR beta chains were sequenced, and detectable features were limited by the absence of alpha or paired-chain data. A cluster of highly shared sequence variants was judged likely to represent a technical artifact of the sequencing pipeline. In a later analysis, the rate of TCR association differed among HLA loci, with DRB1 alleles having the most associated TCRs and HLA-C alleles having the fewest.

This clonotype was obtained from a boy aged 10-17 years in good health and CMV-seropositive. Recombination joined TRBV21-1 with TRBJ1-4; the DNA was not used to check the table's D call, TRBD1. TRBV21-1 represents a pseudogene. The sample was PBMCs. CDR3 region: CASSKKDRGRGSYEKLFF. The DNA is TGTGCCAGCAGCAAAAAGGACAGGGGAAGGGGAAGTTATGAAAAACTGTTTTTT.